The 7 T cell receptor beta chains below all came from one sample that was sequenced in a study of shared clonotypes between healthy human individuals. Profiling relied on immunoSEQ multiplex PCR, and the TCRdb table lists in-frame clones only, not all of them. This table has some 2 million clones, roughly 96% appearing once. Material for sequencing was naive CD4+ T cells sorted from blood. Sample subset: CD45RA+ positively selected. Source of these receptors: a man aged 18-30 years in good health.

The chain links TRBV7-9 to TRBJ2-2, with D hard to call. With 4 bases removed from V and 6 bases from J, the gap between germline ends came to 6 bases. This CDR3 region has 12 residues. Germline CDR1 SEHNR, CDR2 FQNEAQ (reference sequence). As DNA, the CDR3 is TGTGCCAGCAGCTCCCTATCCGGGGAGCTGTTTTTT. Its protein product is CASSSLSGELFF.

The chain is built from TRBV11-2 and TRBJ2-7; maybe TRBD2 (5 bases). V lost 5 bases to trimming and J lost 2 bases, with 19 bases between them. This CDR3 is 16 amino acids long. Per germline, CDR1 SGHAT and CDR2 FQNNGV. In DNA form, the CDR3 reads TGTGCCAGCAGCCCGAGAACCGGGGAAGGCCCCTACGAGCAGTACTTC. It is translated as CASSPRTGEGPYEQYF.

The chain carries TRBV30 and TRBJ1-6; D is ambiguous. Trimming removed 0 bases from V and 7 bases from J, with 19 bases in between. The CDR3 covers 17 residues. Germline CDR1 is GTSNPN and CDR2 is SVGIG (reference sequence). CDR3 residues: CAWSVRRGGSGNSPLHF. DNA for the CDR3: TGTGCCTGGAGTGTACGTCGAGGAGGTTCGGGGAATTCACCCCTCCACTTT. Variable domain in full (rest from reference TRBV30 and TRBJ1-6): SQTIHQWPATLVQPVGSPLSLECTVEGTSNPNLYWYRQAAGRGLQLLFYSVGIGQISSEVPQNLSASRPQDRQFILSSKKLLLSDSGFYLCAWSVRRGGSGNSPLHFGNGTRLTVT.

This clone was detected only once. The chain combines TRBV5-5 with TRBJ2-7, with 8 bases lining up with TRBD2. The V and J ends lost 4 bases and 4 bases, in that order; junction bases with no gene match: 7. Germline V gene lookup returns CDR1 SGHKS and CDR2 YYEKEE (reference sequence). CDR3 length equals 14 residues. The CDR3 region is CASSPGTRGYEQYF. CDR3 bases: TGTGCCAGCAGCCCCGGGACTAGAGGATACGAGCAGTACTTC.

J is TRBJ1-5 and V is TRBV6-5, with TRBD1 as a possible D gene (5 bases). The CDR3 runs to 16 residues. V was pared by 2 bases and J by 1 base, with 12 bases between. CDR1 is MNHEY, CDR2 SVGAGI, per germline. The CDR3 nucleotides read TGTGCCAGCAGTTACGAGGGGCAAGGAAGCAATCAGCCCCAGCATTTT. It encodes CASSYEGQGSNQPQHF.

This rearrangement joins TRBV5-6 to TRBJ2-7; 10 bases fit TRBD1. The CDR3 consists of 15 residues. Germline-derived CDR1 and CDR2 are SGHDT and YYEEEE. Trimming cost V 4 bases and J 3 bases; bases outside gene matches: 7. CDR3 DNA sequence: TGTGCCAGCAGCCCAGTGGGACAGGGGTTCTACGAGCAGTACTTC. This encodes CASSPVGQGFYEQYF.

This CDR3 is CASSLAWGGSYEQYF. Written as DNA, the CDR3 is TGTGCCAGCAGCTTGGCCTGGGGCGGATCCTACGAGCAGTACTTC. J is TRBJ2-7 and V is TRBV5-5; possible D gene TRBD1, 5 bases. V lost 0 bases and J 1 base, leaving 11 bases between the germline ends. Germline values: CDR1 SGHKS, CDR2 YYEKEE (reference sequence). The CDR3 consists of 15 residues.